This TCR beta chain was recovered during a study of vaccination effects on CD4 cells after COVID-19. Study-level findings and limits: Substantial clonal contraction characterized both infection- and vaccine-induced clones late after vaccination.

Some clones are missing from TCRdb's copy, which holds only in-frame ones; the method was immunoSEQ multiplex PCR. The table lists about 73,000 clones, approximately 75% of them singletons. As for this clone: Its antigen is still unknown.

With the ViraFEST assay, the study expanded antigen-specific CD4+ T cells using viral peptide pools, then sequenced them. Culture proceeded for nine to eleven days, and CD4+ T cells were then isolated. Testing of the vaccine recipients showed negative nucleocapsid antibodies and no prior SARS-CoV-2 infection. A half-volume exchange with IL-2 medium occurred on days 3 and 7. V shed 6 bases and J 0 bases; nucleotides not matched to a gene: 5. Germline CDR1 and CDR2: MNHEY and SVGAGI. This CDR3 contains 15 residues. The genes are TRBV6-5 and TRBJ1-5; TRBD1 matches 7 bases. This TCR derives from a human donor who received a COVID-19 vaccine. The source was CD4+ T cells from PBMCs cultured with HCoV-NL63 spike peptides, collected before COVID-19 vaccination. CDR3 in DNA: TGTGCCAGCAGCCGCCAGGGGGATAGCAATCAGCCCCAGCATTTT. The encoded protein is CASSRQGDSNQPQHF.